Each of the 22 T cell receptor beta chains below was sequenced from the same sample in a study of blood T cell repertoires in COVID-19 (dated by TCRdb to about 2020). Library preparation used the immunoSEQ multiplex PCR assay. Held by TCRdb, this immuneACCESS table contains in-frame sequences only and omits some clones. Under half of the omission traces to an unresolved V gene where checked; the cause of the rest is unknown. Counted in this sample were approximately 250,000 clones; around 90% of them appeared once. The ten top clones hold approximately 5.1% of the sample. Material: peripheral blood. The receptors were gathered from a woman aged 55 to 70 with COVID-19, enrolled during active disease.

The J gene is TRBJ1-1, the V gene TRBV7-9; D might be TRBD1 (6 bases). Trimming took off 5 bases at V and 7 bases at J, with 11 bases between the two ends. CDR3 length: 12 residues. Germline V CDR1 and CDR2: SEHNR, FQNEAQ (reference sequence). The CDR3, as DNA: TGTGCCAGCAGCGATATCAGGGGTGAAGCTTTCTTT. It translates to CASSDIRGEAFF. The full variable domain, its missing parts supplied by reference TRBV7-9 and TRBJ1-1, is DTGVSQNPRHKITKRGQNVTFRCDPISEHNRLYWYRQTLGQGPEFLTYFQNEAQLEKSRLLSDRFSAERPKGSFSTLEIQRTEQGDSAMYLCASSDIRGEAFFGQGTRLTVV.

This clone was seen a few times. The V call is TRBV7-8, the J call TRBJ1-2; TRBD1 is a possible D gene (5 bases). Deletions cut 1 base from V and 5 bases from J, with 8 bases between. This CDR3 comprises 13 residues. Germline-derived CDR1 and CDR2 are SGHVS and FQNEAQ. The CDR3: CASSLETGYGYTF. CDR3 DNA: TGTGCCAGCAGCTTAGAAACAGGATATGGCTACACCTTC.

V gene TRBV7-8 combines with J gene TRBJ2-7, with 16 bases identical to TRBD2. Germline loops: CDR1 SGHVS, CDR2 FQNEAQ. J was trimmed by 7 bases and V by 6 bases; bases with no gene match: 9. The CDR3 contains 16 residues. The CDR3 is CASSRGTSGRAGEQYF. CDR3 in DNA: TGTGCCAGCAGTAGGGGGACTAGCGGGAGGGCGGGAGAGCAGTACTTC.

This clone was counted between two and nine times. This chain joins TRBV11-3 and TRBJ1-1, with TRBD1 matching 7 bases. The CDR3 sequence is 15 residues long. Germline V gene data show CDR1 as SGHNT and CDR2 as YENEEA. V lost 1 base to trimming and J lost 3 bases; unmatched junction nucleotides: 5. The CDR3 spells CASSLGRGRDTEAFF. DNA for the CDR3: TGTGCCAGCAGCTTAGGGAGGGGGCGCGACACTGAAGCTTTCTTT. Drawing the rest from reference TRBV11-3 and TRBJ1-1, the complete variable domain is EAGVVQSPRYKIIEKKQPVAFWCNPISGHNTLYWYLQNLGQGPELLIRYENEEAVDDSQLPKDRFSAERLKGVDSTLKIQPAELGDSAVYLCASSLGRGRDTEAFFGQGTRLTVV.

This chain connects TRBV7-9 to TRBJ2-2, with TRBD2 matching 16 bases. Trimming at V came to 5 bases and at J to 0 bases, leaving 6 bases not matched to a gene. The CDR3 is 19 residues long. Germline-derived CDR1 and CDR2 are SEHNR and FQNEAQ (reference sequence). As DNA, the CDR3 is TGTGCCAGCAGCCCGGGACTAGCGGGAGGGCCTTCGAACACCGGGGAGCTGTTTTTT. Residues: CASSPGLAGGPSNTGELFF.

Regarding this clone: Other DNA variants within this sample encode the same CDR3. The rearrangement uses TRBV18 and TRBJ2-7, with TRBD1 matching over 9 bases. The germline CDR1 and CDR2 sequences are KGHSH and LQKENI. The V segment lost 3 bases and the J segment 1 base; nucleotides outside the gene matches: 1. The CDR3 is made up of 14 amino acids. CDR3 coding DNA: TGTGCCAGCTCACCTGGACAGGGGTCCTACGAGCAGTACTTC. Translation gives CASSPGQGSYEQYF. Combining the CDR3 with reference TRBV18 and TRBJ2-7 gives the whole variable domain NAGVMQNPRHLVRRRGQEARLRCSPMKGHSHVYWYRQLPEEGLKFMVYLQKENIIDESGMPKERFSAEFPKEGPSILRIQQVVRGDSAAYFCASSPGQGSYEQYFGPGTRLTVT.

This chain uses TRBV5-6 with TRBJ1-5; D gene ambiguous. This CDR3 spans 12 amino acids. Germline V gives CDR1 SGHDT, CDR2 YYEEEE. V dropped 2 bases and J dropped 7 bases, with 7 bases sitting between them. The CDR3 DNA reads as TGTGCCAGCAGCTTATCGGGACAGCCCCAGCATTTT. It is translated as CASSLSGQPQHF.

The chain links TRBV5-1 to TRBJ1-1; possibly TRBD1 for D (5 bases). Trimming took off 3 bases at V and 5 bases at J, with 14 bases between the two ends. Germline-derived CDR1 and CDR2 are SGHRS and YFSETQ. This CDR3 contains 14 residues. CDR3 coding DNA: TGCGCCAGCAGCTCCCAGGGAGGAGGAACTGAAGCTTTCTTT. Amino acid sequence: CASSSQGGGTEAFF.

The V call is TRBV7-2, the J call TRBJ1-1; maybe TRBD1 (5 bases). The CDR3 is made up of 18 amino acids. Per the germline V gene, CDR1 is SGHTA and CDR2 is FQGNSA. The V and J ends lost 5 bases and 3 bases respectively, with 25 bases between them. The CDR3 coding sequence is TGTGCCAGCAGCCCATGGGGTCTCCAGGGATCTTGGGACACTGAAGCTTTCTTT. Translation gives CASSPWGLQGSWDTEAFF.

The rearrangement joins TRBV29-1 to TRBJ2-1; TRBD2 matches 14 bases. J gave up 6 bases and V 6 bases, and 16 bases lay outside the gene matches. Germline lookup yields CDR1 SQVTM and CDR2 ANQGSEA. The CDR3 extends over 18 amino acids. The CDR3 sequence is CSVRRLAGGTALGNEQFF. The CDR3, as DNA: TGCAGCGTGAGAAGACTAGCGGGAGGGACTGCATTGGGCAATGAGCAGTTCTTC.

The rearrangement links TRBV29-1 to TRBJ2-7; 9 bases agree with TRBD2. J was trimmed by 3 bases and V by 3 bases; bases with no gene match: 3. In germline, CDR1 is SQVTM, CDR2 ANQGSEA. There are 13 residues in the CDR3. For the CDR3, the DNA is TGCAGCGTTGACGATAGCGGGAGCTACGAGCAGTACTTC. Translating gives CSVDDSGSYEQYF.

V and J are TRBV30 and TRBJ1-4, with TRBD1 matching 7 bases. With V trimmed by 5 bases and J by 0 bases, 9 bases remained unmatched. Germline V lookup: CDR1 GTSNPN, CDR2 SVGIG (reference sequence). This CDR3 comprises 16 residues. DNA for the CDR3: TGTGCCTGGGTCCCCCGGCAGGGGGCAACTAATGAAAAACTGTTTTTT. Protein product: CAWVPRQGATNEKLFF.

The CDR3 sequence is CASSPFGGGLAYEQYF. In nucleotides, the CDR3 is TGTGCCAGCAGCCCGTTTGGCGGGGGACTGGCCTACGAGCAGTACTTC. The genes are TRBV7-6 and TRBJ2-7, with TRBD2 matching 7 bases. CDR1 and CDR2 (germline): SGHVS, FNYEAQ. The CDR3 loop spans 16 amino acids. Unmatched junction bases numbered 12, after V lost 5 bases and J lost 2 bases. The entire variable domain, with the rest obtained from reference TRBV7-6 and TRBJ2-7, is as follows: GAGVSQSPRYKVTKRGQDVALRCDPISGHVSLYWYRQALGQGPEFLTYFNYEAQQDKSGLPNDRFSAERPEGSISTLTIQRTEQRDSAMYRCASSPFGGGLAYEQYFGPGTRLTVT.

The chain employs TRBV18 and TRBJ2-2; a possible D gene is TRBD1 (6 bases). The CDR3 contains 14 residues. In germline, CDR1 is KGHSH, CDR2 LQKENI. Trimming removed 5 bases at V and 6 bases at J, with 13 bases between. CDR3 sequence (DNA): TGTGCCAGCTCATCACACAGGGTGGCCGGGGAGCTGTTTTTT. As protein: CASSSHRVAGELFF.

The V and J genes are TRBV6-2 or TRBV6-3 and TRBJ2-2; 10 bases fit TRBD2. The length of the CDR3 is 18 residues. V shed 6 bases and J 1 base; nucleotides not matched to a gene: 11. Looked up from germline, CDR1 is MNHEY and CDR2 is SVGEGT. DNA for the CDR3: TGTGCCAGCAGCAAAGCGGGAGGGCAGTTGTTGAACACCGGGGAGCTGTTTTTT. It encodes CASSKAGGQLLNTGELFF.

CDR3 in amino acids: CASSAPGLAGGANEQFF. DNA for the CDR3: TGTGCCAGCAGCGCACCGGGACTAGCGGGGGGGGCCAATGAGCAGTTCTTC. This chain joins TRBV9 and TRBJ2-1, with 16 bases lining up with TRBD2. CDR1 and CDR2 from the germline V gene are SGDLS and YYNGEE. This CDR3 spans 17 amino acids. J lost 6 bases, V lost 3 bases, and 6 bases had no gene match.

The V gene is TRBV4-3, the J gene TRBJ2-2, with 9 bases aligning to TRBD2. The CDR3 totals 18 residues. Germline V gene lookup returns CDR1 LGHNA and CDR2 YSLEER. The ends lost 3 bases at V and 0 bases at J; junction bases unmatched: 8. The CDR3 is CASSHQGLARANTGELFF. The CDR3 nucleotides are TGCGCCAGCAGCCACCAGGGACTAGCTAGGGCGAACACCGGGGAGCTGTTTTTT.

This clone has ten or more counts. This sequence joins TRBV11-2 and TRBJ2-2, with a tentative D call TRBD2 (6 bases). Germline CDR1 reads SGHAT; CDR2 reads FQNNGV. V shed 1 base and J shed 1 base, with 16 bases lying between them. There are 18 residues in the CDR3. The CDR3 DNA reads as TGTGCCAGCAGCTTAGGAGATAGCCGCGGGATGAACACCGGGGAGCTGTTTTTT. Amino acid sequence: CASSLGDSRGMNTGELFF. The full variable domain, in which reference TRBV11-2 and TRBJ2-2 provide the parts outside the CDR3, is EAGVAQSPRYKIIEKRQSVAFWCNPISGHATLYWYQQILGQGPKLLIQFQNNGVVDDSQLPKDRFSAERLKGVDSTLKIQPAKLEDSAVYLCASSLGDSRGMNTGELFFGEGSRLTVL.

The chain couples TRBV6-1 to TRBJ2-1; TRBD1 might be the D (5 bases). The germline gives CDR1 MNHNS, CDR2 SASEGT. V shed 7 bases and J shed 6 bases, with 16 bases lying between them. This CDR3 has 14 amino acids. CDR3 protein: CASKMTDQANEQFF. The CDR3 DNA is TGTGCCAGCAAAATGACAGACCAAGCCAATGAGCAGTTCTTC.

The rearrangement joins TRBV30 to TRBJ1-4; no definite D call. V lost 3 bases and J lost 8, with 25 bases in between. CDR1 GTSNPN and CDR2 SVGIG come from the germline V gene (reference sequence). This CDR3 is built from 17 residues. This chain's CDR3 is CAWSPLGSGLREEKLFF. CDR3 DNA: TGTGCCTGGAGCCCCCTCGGGTCCGGATTACGGGAGGAAAAACTGTTTTTT.

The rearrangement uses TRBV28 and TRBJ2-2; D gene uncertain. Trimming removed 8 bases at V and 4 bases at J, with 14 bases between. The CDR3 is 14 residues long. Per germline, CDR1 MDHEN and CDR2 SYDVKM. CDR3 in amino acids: CASLPRPGTGELFF. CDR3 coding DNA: TGTGCCAGCCTTCCAAGGCCGGGCACCGGGGAGCTGTTTTTT.

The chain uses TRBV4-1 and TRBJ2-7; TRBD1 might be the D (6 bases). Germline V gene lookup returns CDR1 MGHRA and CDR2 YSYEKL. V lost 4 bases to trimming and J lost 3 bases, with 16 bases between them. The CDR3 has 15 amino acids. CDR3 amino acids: CASSLAQGQDYEQYF. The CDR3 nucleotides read TGCGCCAGCAGCCTAGCCCAGGGGCAAGACTACGAGCAGTACTTC.